These 21 T cell receptor beta chains share one sample of origin, sequenced in a study of blood T cell repertoires in COVID-19. Profiled with immunoSEQ multiplex PCR; TCRdb holds only in-frame clones, not every one. Of around 50,000 clones in the sample, 82% were seen once. The sample taken for sequencing was peripheral blood. The source of these receptors is a man of 80 years or more with COVID-19, enrolled during active disease.

This chain joins TRBV11-3 and TRBJ2-5, with 7 bases lining up with TRBD2. The ends lost 0 bases at V and 4 bases at J; junction bases unmatched: 14. The CDR3 spans 18 residues. Germline values: CDR1 SGHNT, CDR2 YENEEA. The CDR3 spells CASSLDQRAGDHVETQYF. The CDR3 DNA reads TGTGCCAGCAGCTTAGATCAGAGGGCGGGGGATCACGTAGAGACCCAGTACTTC.

V and J are TRBV7-3 and TRBJ2-2; 7 bases match TRBD2. With V trimmed by 5 bases and J by 6 bases, 6 bases remained unmatched. The CDR3 length is 14 residues. The V gene's germline CDR1 is SGHTA and CDR2 FQGTGA. The CDR3 loop is CASSLAASPGELFF. DNA of the CDR3: TGTGCCAGCAGCCTAGCGGCTAGTCCCGGGGAGCTGTTTTTT.

The V gene is TRBV4-1, the J gene TRBJ1-5; D gene ambiguous. In germline, CDR1 is MGHRA, CDR2 YSYEKL. V lost 3 bases to trimming and J lost 11 bases, with 20 bases between them. CDR3 length: 15 amino acids. The CDR3 is CASSQIGSPDSAQHF. The CDR3 region has the DNA TGCGCCAGCAGCCAGATCGGGAGCCCAGATTCAGCCCAGCATTTT.

V usage is TRBV7-3 and J usage is TRBJ2-5; D ambiguous. Germline lookup yields CDR1 SGHTA and CDR2 FQGTGA. V was shortened by 5 bases and J by 5 bases, with 6 bases between the two germline ends. This CDR3 contains 11 residues. CDR3 nucleotide sequence: TGTGCCAGCAGCAACCGGGAGACCCAGTACTTC. This gives the protein CASSNRETQYF.

V is TRBV27 and J is TRBJ2-4, with 10 bases identical to TRBD1. CDR3 length equals 13 residues. V lost 6 bases to trimming and J lost 8 bases; unmatched junction nucleotides: 4. Looked up from germline, CDR1 is MNHEY and CDR2 is SMNVEV (reference sequence). The CDR3 spells CASRRDRGDIQYF. The CDR3 DNA reads TGTGCCAGCAGGCGGGACAGGGGTGACATTCAGTACTTC.

The chain joins TRBV28 to TRBJ1-6; 7 nucleotides line up with TRBD1. The CDR3 length is 13 residues. With V trimmed by 6 bases and J by 10 bases, 6 bases remained unmatched. The germline CDR1 and CDR2 sequences are MDHEN and SYDVKM. CDR3 residues: CASRGQKYSPLHF. CDR3 bases: TGTGCCAGCAGGGGACAGAAATACTCACCCCTCCACTTT.

This chain joins TRBV2 and TRBJ2-6; unclear D gene. This CDR3 is built from 15 residues. The V end was cut by 6 bases, the J end by 0 bases, with 9 bases between. Germline CDR1 and CDR2: SNHLY and FYNNEI. CDR3 coding DNA: TGTGCCAGCAGCCTAATCCGCTCTGGGGCCAACGTCCTGACTTTC. This translates into CASSLIRSGANVLTF.

V usage is TRBV19 and J usage is TRBJ1-1, with TRBD1 matching over 7 bases. Per germline, CDR1 LNHDA and CDR2 SQIVND (reference sequence). V shed 4 bases and J 5 bases; nucleotides not matched to a gene: 4. The CDR3 extends over 13 amino acids. DNA for the CDR3: TGTGCCAGTAGTAATACAGGGGTTACTGAAGCTTTCTTT. Its translation: CASSNTGVTEAFF.

This clone was counted a few times. The rearrangement joins TRBV7-2 to TRBJ2-7; 8 positions agree with TRBD1. This CDR3 contains 15 residues. Germline CDR1 SGHTA, CDR2 FQGNSA. V was clipped by 3 bases and J by 3 bases; unmatched bases: 7. The CDR3 DNA is TGTGCCAGCAGCTTGGCCGGGACAGGATACTACGAGCAGTACTTC. Translated, it gives CASSLAGTGYYEQYF. The complete variable domain, with remaining parts taken from reference TRBV7-2 and TRBJ2-7, reads GAGVSQSPSNKVTEKGKDVELRCDPISGHTALYWYRQSLGQGLEFLIYFQGNSAPDKSGLPSDRFSAERTGGSVSTLTIQRTQQEDSAVYLCASSLAGTGYYEQYFGPGTRLTVT.

V usage is TRBV7-3 and J usage is TRBJ2-3, with TRBD2 identical over 8 bases. After removal of 5 bases from V and 0 bases from J, the junction contained 7 bases not matched to a gene. This CDR3 has 16 amino acids. CDR1 and CDR2 from the germline V gene are SGHTA and FQGTGA. The CDR3 sequence is CASSRAGATSTDTQYF. For the CDR3, the DNA is TGTGCCAGCAGCAGAGCGGGGGCTACTAGCACAGATACGCAGTATTTT. Drawing the rest from reference TRBV7-3 and TRBJ2-3, the complete variable domain is GAGVSQTPSNKVTEKGKYVELRCDPISGHTALYWYRQSLGQGPEFLIYFQGTGAADDSGLPNDRFFAVRPEGSVSTLKIQRTERGDSAVYLCASSRAGATSTDTQYFGPGTRLTVL.

The J gene is TRBJ1-3, the V gene TRBV9; 9 nucleotides align to TRBD1. V was clipped by 3 bases and J by 0 bases; unmatched bases: 10. The germline V gene has CDR1 SGDLS and CDR2 YYNGEE. This CDR3 spans 18 amino acids. The CDR3 loop reads CASSGRQGGSLSGNTIYF. CDR3 nucleotide sequence: TGTGCCAGCAGCGGGCGACAGGGGGGCAGTCTCTCTGGAAACACCATATATTTT.

The chain joins TRBV3-1 (or the pseudogene TRBV3-2) to TRBJ1-1; no reliable D call. This CDR3 is built from 16 residues. The V gene lost 4 bases and the J gene lost 1 base, with 16 bases spanning the gap. From germline, CDR1 is LGHDT and CDR2 YNNKEL (reference sequence). The CDR3 bases are TGTGCCAGCAGCCGGCGATTAGGAGGCGCGAACACTGAAGCTTTCTTT. Its translation is CASSRRLGGANTEAFF.

The rearrangement joins TRBV7-9 to TRBJ2-6; D gene unclear. The length of the CDR3 is 16 residues. Germline values: CDR1 SEHNR, CDR2 FQNEAQ (reference sequence). The V end lost 1 base, the J end lost 2 bases, and 9 bases lay between the germline ends. CDR3 sequence: CASSLVGPTGANVLTF. For the CDR3, the DNA is TGTGCCAGCAGCTTAGTGGGCCCAACTGGGGCCAACGTCCTGACTTTC.

The chain is built from TRBV12-3 or TRBV12-4 and TRBJ2-1; the D is unclear. This CDR3 is 11 amino acids long. Trimming removed 5 bases from V and 10 bases from J, with 9 bases in between. The CDR3 region is CASSLFHEQFF. CDR3 DNA: TGTGCCAGCAGTCTATTCCACGAGCAGTTCTTC.

The chain carries TRBV3-1 (or the pseudogene TRBV3-2) and TRBJ1-5; possible D gene TRBD1, 5 bases. Germline CDR1 and CDR2: LGHDT and YNNKEL (reference sequence). Trimming took off 5 bases at V and 0 bases at J, with 17 bases between the two ends. The CDR3 length is 17 residues. CDR3 in amino acids: CASSNTGIPYSNQPQHF. DNA of the CDR3: TGTGCCAGCAGCAATACAGGTATCCCGTATAGCAATCAGCCCCAGCATTTT.

This clone was counted a few times. This chain uses TRBV27 with TRBJ1-6, with D maybe TRBD1 (5 bases). The ends were cut back, 4 bases at V and 9 bases at J, with 13 bases in the middle. This CDR3 has 14 residues. In germline, CDR1 is MNHEY, CDR2 SMNVEV (reference sequence). CDR3 sequence reads: CASSYWTGGSPLHF. In nucleotides, the CDR3 is TGTGCCAGCAGTTATTGGACGGGGGGTTCACCCCTCCACTTT.

This clone was seen more than once but under ten times. This sequence joins TRBV19 and TRBJ1-6; unclear D gene. V was pared by 5 bases and J by 8 bases, with 10 bases between. CDR1 is LNHDA, CDR2 SQIVND, per germline (reference sequence). The CDR3 is 13 amino acids. In DNA, the CDR3 is TGTGCCAGTAGTCGGCAGGCCTATTCACCCCTCCACTTT. Translated, it gives CASSRQAYSPLHF.

The genes are TRBV5-1 and TRBJ1-4; 8 bases line up with TRBD1. V was pared by 0 bases and J by 7 bases, with 5 bases of the junction left unmatched. The CDR3 sequence is 15 residues long. The V gene's germline CDR1 is SGHRS and CDR2 YFSETQ. CDR3 nucleotides: TGCGCCAGCAGCTTGGCAGGGGGCGAGACTGAAAAACTGTTTTTT. It translates to CASSLAGGETEKLFF.

This clone was seen only a few times. This chain connects TRBV11-3 to TRBJ1-5, with D tentatively TRBD1 (5 bases). There are 20 residues in the CDR3. The V gene's germline CDR1 is SGHNT and CDR2 YENEEA. Trimming removed 5 bases at V and 0 bases at J, with 26 bases between. DNA for the CDR3: TGTGCCAGCAGCCCGCCCCCCGGGACTTACCTCTTTGCTAGCAATCAGCCCCAGCATTTT. Translated, it gives CASSPPPGTYLFASNQPQHF.

The sample holds a few counts of this clone. The CDR3 sequence: CASSLNPGADTEAFF. CDR3 DNA: TGTGCCAGCTCGCTCAACCCAGGGGCCGACACTGAAGCTTTCTTT. J is TRBJ1-1 and V is TRBV18; tentative D call: TRBD1 (6 bases). CDR3 length: 15 amino acids. Germline CDR1 is KGHSH and CDR2 is LQKENI. V was trimmed by 6 bases and J by 3 bases, leaving 17 bases between them. Filled out from reference TRBV18 and TRBJ1-1, the complete variable domain reads NAGVMQNPRHLVRRRGQEARLRCSPMKGHSHVYWYRQLPEEGLKFMVYLQKENIIDESGMPKERFSAEFPKEGPSILRIQQVVRGDSAAYFCASSLNPGADTEAFFGQGTRLTVV.

V gene TRBV2 combines with J gene TRBJ2-5; no reliable D call. Germline values: CDR1 SNHLY, CDR2 FYNNEI. CDR3 length: 13 amino acids. The V gene lost 2 bases and the J gene lost 1 base, with 5 bases spanning the gap. CDR3 DNA: TGTGCCAGCAGTGAATATCGCCAAGAGACCCAGTACTTC. Protein: CASSEYRQETQYF. The complete variable domain, with remaining parts taken from reference TRBV2 and TRBJ2-5, reads EPEVTQTPSHQVTQMGQEVILRCVPISNHLYFYWYRQILGQKVEFLVSFYNNEISEKSEIFDDQFSVERPDGSNFTLKIRSTKLEDSAMYFCASSEYRQETQYFGPGTRLLVL.